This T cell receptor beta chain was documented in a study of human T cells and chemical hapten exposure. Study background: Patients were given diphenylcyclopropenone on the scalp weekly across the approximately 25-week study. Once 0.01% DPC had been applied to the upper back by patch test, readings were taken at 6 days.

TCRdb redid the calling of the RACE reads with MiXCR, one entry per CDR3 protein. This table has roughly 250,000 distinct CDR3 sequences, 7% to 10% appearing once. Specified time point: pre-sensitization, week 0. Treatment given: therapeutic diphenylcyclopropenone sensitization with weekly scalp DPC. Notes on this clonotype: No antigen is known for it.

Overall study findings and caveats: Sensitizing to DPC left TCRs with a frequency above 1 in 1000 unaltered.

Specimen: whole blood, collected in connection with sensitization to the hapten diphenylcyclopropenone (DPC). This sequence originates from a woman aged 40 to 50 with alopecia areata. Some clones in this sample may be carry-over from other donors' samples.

The DNA of the CDR3 is TGTGCCATCAGTGAAGGGCTAGCGGCCCTAAGTACGCAGTATTTT. Protein product: CAISEGLAALSTQYF. V and J are TRBV10-3 and TRBJ2-3; 7 bases line up with TRBD2. Germline-derived CDR1 and CDR2 are ENHRY and SYGVKD. The junction had 11 bases not matched to a gene; V was cut back by 3 bases and J by 8 bases. This CDR3 spans 15 amino acids.